One and the same sample provided the 30 T cell receptor beta chains below, sequenced in a study of control samples from healthy donors and cancer patients. Method: immunoSEQ multiplex PCR; TCRdb's copy keeps in-frame clones and lacks some. The sample lists about 45,000 clones, around 93% occurring once. Sequenced material: PBMCs. The receptors here all came from a middle-aged woman with head and neck cancer.

The rearrangement joins TRBV27 to TRBJ2-2; 8 nucleotides align to TRBD1. The CDR3 spans 14 residues. CDR1 is MNHEY, CDR2 SMNVEV, per germline (reference sequence). The trim removed 3 bases at V and 5 bases at J, leaving 2 bases unmatched. The CDR3 DNA sequence: TGTGCCAGCAGTTTTGACAGGGGTACCGGGGAGCTGTTTTTT. Translation gives CASSFDRGTGELFF.

This clone was found once. V is TRBV6-5 and J is TRBJ2-1; D unclear. Trimming shortened V by 0 bases and J by 15 bases, and 18 bases separated the two germline ends. CDR3 length equals 14 residues. Germline V gene lookup returns CDR1 MNHEY and CDR2 SVGAGI. The CDR3 nucleotides are TGTGCCAGCAGTTACTCATTGGTGGAGCGATCGCGGTTCTTC. It translates to CASSYSLVERSRFF.

The count of this clone is one. The chain links TRBV5-1 to TRBJ2-3; TRBD2 matches at 9 bases. Per germline, CDR1 SGHRS and CDR2 YFSETQ. Unmatched junction bases numbered 4, after V lost 0 bases and J lost 5 bases. The CDR3 extends over 15 amino acids. CDR3 in DNA: TGCGCCAGCAGCTTGGAGGCTAGCGGGGTAGATACGCAGTATTTT. It translates to CASSLEASGVDTQYF.

The rearrangement links TRBV6-5 to TRBJ2-1; no reliable D call. Trimming shortened V by 0 bases and J by 5 bases, and 5 bases separated the two germline ends. The CDR3 runs to 13 residues. Germline values: CDR1 MNHEY, CDR2 SVGAGI. The chain's CDR3 is CASSYSQHNEQFF. The CDR3 DNA sequence: TGTGCCAGCAGTTACTCACAGCACAATGAGCAGTTCTTC.

The chain couples TRBV10-3 to TRBJ2-5, with D tentatively TRBD1 or TRBD2 (5 bases each). The CDR3 runs 15 residues. Germline CDR1 and CDR2: ENHRY and SYGVKD. The V end lost 6 bases, the J end lost 0 bases, and 14 bases lay between the germline ends. The CDR3 DNA reads TGTGCCATCAGGGAGGACCGACAGTACCAAGAGACCCAGTACTTC. It yields the protein CAIREDRQYQETQYF.

This chain uses TRBV27 with TRBJ2-1; 7 nucleotides agree with TRBD1. This CDR3 has 15 amino acids. CDR1 is MNHEY, CDR2 SMNVEV, per germline (reference sequence). The J segment lost 0 bases and the V segment lost 2 bases, leaving 1 base of the junction unmatched. The DNA of the CDR3 is TGTGCCAGCAGTTTACGGGACAGCTCCTACAATGAGCAGTTCTTC. Translated, it gives CASSLRDSSYNEQFF.

Only a few counts were recorded for this clone. The chain couples TRBV5-1 to TRBJ2-1; D may be TRBD2 (6 bases). Germline CDR1 SGHRS, CDR2 YFSETQ. Trimming cost V 4 bases and J 6 bases, with 26 bases left between them. The CDR3 consists of 18 residues. As DNA, the CDR3 is TGCGCCAGCAGCCCCTTATCGGTCCCTCGCCTCGGGAGCAATGAGCAGTTCTTC. Translating gives CASSPLSVPRLGSNEQFF.

The chain couples TRBV30 to TRBJ2-3, with 14 nucleotides matching TRBD2. The CDR3 is 16 amino acids. J lost 4 bases, V lost 6 bases, and 9 bases had no gene match. Germline V gene sequence: CDR1 GTSNPN, CDR2 SVGIG (reference sequence). The CDR3 sequence: CACRLAGGWFSDTQYF. CDR3 nucleotide sequence: TGTGCCTGTCGACTAGCGGGGGGGTGGTTCTCAGATACGCAGTATTTT.

This clone was seen a handful of times. The chain recombines TRBV2 with TRBJ1-2, with D unclear. The CDR3 sequence is 15 residues long. With 4 bases removed from V and 6 bases from J, the gap between germline ends came to 18 bases. From germline, CDR1 is SNHLY and CDR2 FYNNEI. In DNA form, the CDR3 reads TGTGCCAGCAGTGCGGACTATCCCGGTTCGGATGGCTACACCTTC. Translation gives CASSADYPGSDGYTF.

This CDR3 is CASSLGRTPYTGELFF. CDR3 DNA sequence: TGCGCCAGCAGCTTGGGTCGCACCCCGTACACCGGGGAGCTGTTTTTT. This chain connects TRBV5-1 to TRBJ2-2; D not certain. This CDR3 is built from 16 residues. V lost 0 bases and J lost 3, with 12 bases in between. Germline CDR1 is SGHRS and CDR2 is YFSETQ.

V usage is TRBV25-1 and J usage is TRBJ1-1; D might be TRBD1 (6 bases). CDR1 and CDR2 from the germline V gene are MGHDK and SYGVNS. This CDR3 region has 11 residues. V lost 7 bases and J lost 7, with 10 bases in between. CDR3 region: CASTKGVEAFF. The CDR3 DNA sequence: TGTGCCAGCACGAAGGGGGTTGAAGCTTTCTTT.

The chain has TRBV5-4 and TRBJ2-3; 13 bases fit TRBD2. J lost 6 bases, V lost 3 bases, and 10 bases had no gene match. The CDR3 extends over 17 amino acids. Germline V lookup: CDR1 SGHNT, CDR2 YYREEE (reference sequence). The CDR3, as DNA: TGTGCCAGCAGCTCCGGACTAGCGGGGGCCAGGATGGATACGCAGTATTTT. Translating gives CASSSGLAGARMDTQYF.

The chain uses TRBV18 and TRBJ1-2; D ambiguous. There are 15 residues in the CDR3. With 0 bases removed from V and 6 bases from J, the gap between germline ends came to 14 bases. CDR1 and CDR2 (germline): KGHSH, LQKENI. The DNA of the CDR3 is TGTGCCAGCTCACCACCTGGCAGGCCTATTAATGGCTACACCTTC. It encodes CASSPPGRPINGYTF.

The J gene is TRBJ2-2, the V gene TRBV18, with TRBD2 matching 8 bases. This CDR3 is built from 16 residues. The V and J ends lost 3 bases and 5 bases, in that order; junction bases with no gene match: 8. Germline lookup yields CDR1 KGHSH and CDR2 LQKENI. The CDR3 DNA sequence: TGTGCCAGCTCACCGATTCGCGGGAGGAGTACCGGGGAGCTGTTTTTT. This encodes CASSPIRGRSTGELFF.

The chain is built from TRBV2 and TRBJ2-7, with D hard to call. The CDR3 is 16 residues long. Germline CDR1 is SNHLY and CDR2 is FYNNEI. V gave up 6 bases and J gave up 2 bases, with 20 bases separating them. For the CDR3, the DNA is TGTGCCAGCAGCGACGCCGTGGGAATATCTACCTACGAGCAGTACTTC. Translated: CASSDAVGISTYEQYF.

V and J are TRBV4-2 and TRBJ2-7, with 9 positions matching TRBD1. Germline trimming cut 1 base from V and 2 bases from J; bases unmatched to any gene: 6. This CDR3 has 16 residues. Germline assignment: CDR1 LGHNA and CDR2 YNFKEQ. CDR3 residues: CASSQGPRDRAYEQYF. The CDR3 DNA reads as TGTGCCAGCAGCCAAGGCCCTCGGGACAGGGCCTACGAGCAGTACTTC.

This clone came up a few times. J is TRBJ1-1 and V is TRBV7-3; D unresolved. Per the germline V gene, CDR1 is SGHTA and CDR2 is FQGTGA. The CDR3 is made up of 13 amino acids. The V end was cut by 2 bases, the J end by 0 bases, with 4 bases between. CDR3 sequence: CASSLSVNTEAFF. In nucleotides, the CDR3 is TGTGCCAGCAGCTTATCGGTGAACACTGAAGCTTTCTTT.

The rearrangement links TRBV5-1 to TRBJ2-3; D might be TRBD1 or TRBD2, each matching 5 bases. V lost 0 bases and J lost 1, with 15 bases in between. The CDR3 covers 17 residues. Germline CDR1 is SGHRS and CDR2 is YFSETQ. Written as DNA, the CDR3 is TGCGCCAGCAGCTTGGCCCGGCAGGGAGCGGGCACAGATACGCAGTATTTT. Amino acids: CASSLARQGAGTDTQYF.

The genes are TRBV14 and TRBJ1-5; D uncertain. Germline values: CDR1 SGHDN, CDR2 FVKESK. CDR3 size: 18 residues. V lost 0 bases and J lost 0, with 15 bases in between. CDR3 loop: CASSQDYGERYSNQPQHF. The DNA of the CDR3 is TGTGCCAGCAGCCAAGATTACGGGGAGAGATATAGCAATCAGCCCCAGCATTTT.

CDR3 bases: TGTGCCAGCAGCCCAGTCGCTGGGCCGAATCAGCCCCAGCATTTT. The encoded protein is CASSPVAGPNQPQHF. The genes are TRBV7-3 and TRBJ1-5; unclear D gene. V was clipped by 5 bases and J by 4 bases, with 15 bases between them. Germline CDR1 is SGHTA and CDR2 is FQGTGA. The CDR3 length is 15 residues.

The chain is built from TRBV28 and TRBJ1-3, with D possibly being TRBD1 (6 bases). V was shortened by 3 bases and J by 4 bases, with 10 bases between the two germline ends. Germline V CDR1 and CDR2: MDHEN, SYDVKM. This CDR3 comprises 14 residues. The CDR3 DNA sequence: TGTGCCAGCAGTTTTGAGGACAGAGGAAACACCATATATTTT. This codes for CASSFEDRGNTIYF.

CDR3 protein: CASSPRGLGNTEAFF. In DNA form, the CDR3 reads TGTGCCAGCTCACCGAGGGGGCTCGGGAACACTGAAGCTTTCTTT. The chain employs TRBV18 and TRBJ1-1; TRBD1 agrees at 7 bases. Germline CDR1 and CDR2: KGHSH and LQKENI. With V trimmed by 3 bases and J by 1 base, 5 bases remained unmatched. CDR3 length: 15 amino acids. The full variable domain, in which reference TRBV18 and TRBJ1-1 provide the parts outside the CDR3, is NAGVMQNPRHLVRRRGQEARLRCSPMKGHSHVYWYRQLPEEGLKFMVYLQKENIIDESGMPKERFSAEFPKEGPSILRIQQVVRGDSAAYFCASSPRGLGNTEAFFGQGTRLTVV.

The V gene is TRBV5-1, the J gene TRBJ1-2; D is undetermined. The CDR3 is made up of 13 amino acids. The germline V gene encodes CDR1 SGHRS and CDR2 YFSETQ. The V end was cut by 5 bases, the J end by 2 bases, with 10 bases between. CDR3 protein: CASSTSLNYGYTF. The CDR3 DNA sequence: TGCGCCAGCAGTACCTCCCTAAACTATGGCTACACCTTC.

The gene calls are TRBV6-5 and TRBJ1-6; the D is unclear. This CDR3 comprises 13 residues. Deletions cut 10 bases from V and 5 bases from J, with 12 bases between. CDR1 and CDR2 from the germline V gene are MNHEY and SVGAGI. CDR3 residues: CANAVGNNSPLHF. The CDR3 bases are TGTGCCAACGCGGTTGGCAATAATTCACCCCTCCACTTT.

This chain uses TRBV19 with TRBJ1-4; 7 bases agree with TRBD1. CDR1 is LNHDA, CDR2 SQIVND, per germline (reference sequence). The CDR3 sequence is 14 residues long. The V gene end was trimmed by 7 bases and the J gene end by 5 bases; junction bases not matched to a gene: 7. The CDR3 sequence: CASTPGQFNEKLFF. CDR3 coding DNA: TGTGCCAGTACCCCGGGACAGTTCAATGAAAAACTGTTTTTT.

This clone was observed a single time. The chain uses TRBV5-1 and TRBJ2-5; tentative D call: TRBD1 (5 bases). There are 15 residues in the CDR3. Germline CDR1 is SGHRS and CDR2 is YFSETQ. V was cut by 2 bases and J by 0 bases, with 11 bases left in between. The CDR3 spells CASSFVGLYQETQYF. Written as DNA, the CDR3 is TGCGCCAGCAGCTTCGTGGGGCTTTACCAAGAGACCCAGTACTTC.

The V call is TRBV27, the J call TRBJ2-7; the match to TRBD1 covers 12 bases. Germline V gene data show CDR1 as MNHEY and CDR2 as SMNVEV (reference sequence). Losses at the gene ends were 4 bases for V and 7 bases for J; bases not matched to a gene: 8. CDR3 size: 15 residues. The CDR3 region has the DNA TGTGCCAGCAGTTCCCCGGGACAGGGGGCCAAAGAGCAGTACTTC. This encodes CASSSPGQGAKEQYF.

The genes are TRBV28 and TRBJ2-7; D perhaps matches TRBD2 (5 bases). Looked up from germline, CDR1 is MDHEN and CDR2 is SYDVKM. The CDR3 length is 17 residues. V lost 6 bases, J lost 1 base, and 22 bases lay in between. This chain's CDR3 is CASRPEGEGIGSYEQYF. As DNA, the CDR3 is TGTGCCAGCAGGCCAGAAGGCGAGGGTATCGGTTCCTACGAGCAGTACTTC. Full variable domain (missing parts from reference TRBV28 and TRBJ2-7): DVKVTQSSRYLVKRTGEKVFLECVQDMDHENMFWYRQDPGLGLRLIYFSYDVKMKEKGDIPEGYSVSREKKERFSLILESASTNQTSMYLCASRPEGEGIGSYEQYFGPGTRLTVT.

The J gene is TRBJ2-2, the V gene TRBV19; D ambiguous. Germline CDR1 LNHDA, CDR2 SQIVND (reference sequence). Deletions cut 7 bases from V and 6 bases from J, with 18 bases between. This CDR3 has 15 amino acids. CDR3 region: CASNPLILSPGELFF. The CDR3 DNA sequence: TGTGCCAGTAACCCTCTAATACTTAGCCCCGGGGAGCTGTTTTTT. The full variable domain, with the rest looked up from reference TRBV19 and TRBJ2-2, is DGGITQSPKYLFRKEGQNVTLSCEQNLNHDAMYWYRQDPGQGLRLIYYSQIVNDFQKGDIAEGYSVSREKKESFPLTVTSAQKNPTAFYLCASNPLILSPGELFFGEGSRLTVL.

The genes are TRBV7-9 and TRBJ1-1; the D is unclear. Germline CDR1 and CDR2: SEHNR and FQNEAQ (reference sequence). V shed 3 bases and J shed 3 bases, with 8 bases lying between them. CDR3 length: 13 residues. The CDR3 nucleotides are TGTGCCAGCAGCTTGAGTGGATACACTGAAGCTTTCTTT. This translates into CASSLSGYTEAFF.